Listed below are T cell receptor beta chains from one sample, sequenced in a study of T cells expressing NK-cell markers. One entry per CDR3 protein, without DNA, is what TCRdb gives after re-calling the 5' RACE reads. With 150,000 to 180,000 distinct CDR3 sequences in the sample, the ten largest clones hold 30% to 45%. Material for sequencing was blood T cells: a sorted CD56 or NKG2C T cell subset, CD4+ or CD8+ T cells, or bulk PBMC T cells (not recorded which). The receptors were sampled from a woman between 45 and 60 years old in good health. The CDR3 runs from the conserved cysteine through the conserved F or W.

V gene	J gene	CDR3 protein
TRBV12-3/TRBV12-4	TRBJ2-3	CASSPRTGDTDTQYF
TRBV10-3	TRBJ1-1	CAISEVRRTSDDTEAFF
TRBV19	TRBJ1-1	CASEVGGNTEAFF
TRBV20-1	TRBJ2-2	CSAGGSGTANTGELFF
TRBV24-1	TRBJ2-3	CAVGTVDTQYF
TRBV5-6	TRBJ2-1	CASSPEGWGSYNEQFF
TRBV5-1	TRBJ2-2	CASSHPSETGDTGELFF
TRBV19	TRBJ2-1	CASSMSPFSYNEQFF
TRBV14	TRBJ2-3	CASSQRVSTDTQYF
TRBV13	TRBJ2-1	CASSLTRLAGENEQFF
TRBV19	TRBJ2-2	CASSLLSGRFTNTGELFFF
TRBV27	TRBJ2-3	CASSRLGLARTDTQYF
TRBV4-1	TRBJ2-7	CASSQEHRDAAYEQYF
TRBV7-9	TRBJ2-3	CAIPLSGVTDTQYF
TRBV19	TRBJ1-1	CASSSQGLTEAFF
TRBV5-6	TRBJ2-7	CASSTDRAEQYF
TRBV7-8	TRBJ1-1	CASSLTVSTEAFF
TRBV4-1	TRBJ2-3	CASSQVLGGDTQYF
TRBV27	TRBJ2-1	CASSLSTGSATYNEQFF
TRBV20-1	TRBJ2-1	CSARDLRDSLNEQFF
TRBV20-1	TRBJ2-1	CSARRNNEQFF
TRBV20-1	TRBJ1-1	CSAREGDTEDTEAFF
TRBV4-1	TRBJ2-1	CASSQLTSFLYNEQFF
TRBV11-2	TRBJ2-1	CASSSGLAGGEQFF
TRBV28	TRBJ2-1	CASSLWHNEQFF
TRBV7-9	TRBJ2-1	CASSSLAGGYLEQFF
TRBV7-8	TRBJ2-3	CASSPILATTDTQYF